The 10 T cell receptor beta chains listed next were all sequenced from one sample in a study of shared clonotypes between healthy human individuals. Sequencing used immunoSEQ multiplex PCR; TCRdb keeps in-frame clones, though not all of them. The sample includes about 2.3 million clones, approximately 90% of them seen just once. The specimen sequenced was naive CD4+ T cells from PBMCs. Noted subset: CD45RA+ positively selected. The receptors shown here come from a man younger than 35 in good health. Some clones in this sample may be carry-over from other donors' samples.

V and J are TRBV7-8 and TRBJ2-1, with 9 bases fitting TRBD2. J was trimmed by 4 bases and V by 5 bases; bases with no gene match: 9. Germline V lookup: CDR1 SGHVS, CDR2 FQNEAQ. The CDR3 totals 16 residues. CDR3 region: CASSHRRLAVYNEQFF. DNA for the CDR3: TGTGCCAGCAGCCATCGTCGACTAGCGGTATACAATGAGCAGTTCTTC.

This clone appeared a single time. The chain employs TRBV29-1 and TRBJ2-7; TRBD1 or TRBD2 may be the D gene (5 bases each). V shed 6 bases and J shed 6 bases, with 15 bases lying between them. CDR1 is SQVTM, CDR2 ANQGSEA, per germline. This CDR3 has 12 amino acids. The CDR3 sequence: CSVSGDPSEQYF. The CDR3 DNA sequence: TGCAGCGTGTCCGGGGACCCGAGCGAGCAGTACTTC.

The V and J genes are TRBV28 and TRBJ1-6; D unclear. CDR3 length equals 17 residues. V lost 5 bases and J lost 2, with 16 bases in between. Looked up from germline, CDR1 is MDHEN and CDR2 is SYDVKM. CDR3 residues: CASSESGLGTYNSPLHF. CDR3 in DNA: TGTGCCAGCAGTGAGTCCGGGTTGGGTACCTATAATTCACCCCTCCACTTT. Supplemented by reference TRBV28 and TRBJ1-6, the full variable domain reads DVKVTQSSRYLVKRTGEKVFLECVQDMDHENMFWYRQDPGLGLRLIYFSYDVKMKEKGDIPEGYSVSREKKERFSLILESASTNQTSMYLCASSESGLGTYNSPLHFGNGTRLTVT.

The chain carries TRBV9 and TRBJ2-5, with D perhaps matching TRBD1 (5 bases). The V end was cut by 3 bases, the J end by 4 bases, with 13 bases between. The CDR3 loop spans 14 amino acids. Germline V lookup: CDR1 SGDLS, CDR2 YYNGEE. The chain's CDR3 is CASSARVAPETQYF. The DNA of the CDR3 is TGTGCCAGCAGCGCCAGGGTGGCTCCAGAGACCCAGTACTTC.

The chain links TRBV5-1 to TRBJ2-7, with TRBD1 matching 9 bases. Germline CDR1 reads SGHRS; CDR2 reads YFSETQ. The V gene end was trimmed by 2 bases and the J gene end by 3 bases; junction bases not matched to a gene: 9. This CDR3 comprises 16 residues. The CDR3 here is CASSLQGAPPYYEQYF. The CDR3 nucleotides are TGCGCCAGCAGCTTACAGGGGGCACCCCCTTACTACGAGCAGTACTTC.

This sequence joins TRBV19 and TRBJ2-2; weak D call: TRBD1 (6 bases). Trimming took off 0 bases at V and 2 bases at J, with 10 bases between the two ends. This CDR3 has 16 residues. CDR1 and CDR2 (germline): LNHDA, SQIVND (reference sequence). CDR3 in amino acids: CASSIDHRANTGELFF. CDR3 nucleotides: TGTGCCAGTAGTATAGATCACAGGGCCAACACCGGGGAGCTGTTTTTT. Full variable domain (remainder filled in from reference TRBV19 and TRBJ2-2): DGGITQSPKYLFRKEGQNVTLSCEQNLNHDAMYWYRQDPGQGLRLIYYSQIVNDFQKGDIAEGYSVSREKKESFPLTVTSAQKNPTAFYLCASSIDHRANTGELFFGEGSRLTVL.

This rearrangement joins TRBV28 to TRBJ1-2; possibly TRBD1 for D (5 bases). V shed 7 bases and J shed 4 bases, with 13 bases lying between them. The CDR3 is 13 residues long. Per the germline V gene, CDR1 is MDHEN and CDR2 is SYDVKM. The CDR3 DNA reads TGTGCCAGCACATGGGGCGGACCCTATGGCTACACCTTC. Its protein is CASTWGGPYGYTF.

The chain employs TRBV6-1 and TRBJ1-1, with 7 bases identical to TRBD1. The V gene end was trimmed by 7 bases and the J gene end by 5 bases; junction bases not matched to a gene: 10. The CDR3 totals 14 residues. The germline gives CDR1 MNHNS, CDR2 SASEGT. The CDR3, as DNA: TGTGCCAGCACCGCGACGACAGGGAAGACTGAAGCTTTCTTT. The encoded protein is CASTATTGKTEAFF.

The CDR3: CASSSQFVAWSGNTIYF. DNA for the CDR3: TGTGCCAGTAGTTCCCAATTTGTGGCTTGGAGTGGAAACACCATATATTTT. This rearrangement joins TRBV19 to TRBJ1-3; no firm D call. Germline V gives CDR1 LNHDA, CDR2 SQIVND (reference sequence). This CDR3 is 17 amino acids long. V was cut by 5 bases and J by 3 bases, with 20 bases left in between.

The count of this clone is one. The chain is built from TRBV18 and TRBJ2-1, with 10 bases that match TRBD2. The CDR3 runs 16 residues. With 1 base clipped from V and 3 bases from J, the junction kept 3 bases outside the gene matches. Germline-derived CDR1 and CDR2 are KGHSH and LQKENI. The CDR3 sequence: CASSPQGLAYYNEQFF. The DNA for the CDR3 is TGTGCCAGCTCACCACAGGGACTAGCGTACTACAATGAGCAGTTCTTC.